The 22 T cell receptor beta chains in this list originate from one sample, sequenced in a study of blood T cell repertoires in COVID-19. Repertoires were generated with immunoSEQ multiplex PCR, while TCRdb's copy carries only in-frame clones and drops some. The table shows some 380,000 clones, with roughly 80% occurring only once. Material for sequencing was peripheral blood. All receptors come from a human donor with acute or convalescent COVID-19. The donor label of this sample is uncertain.

CDR3 sequence (DNA): TGTGCCAGCAGTTTATTGGGAGGCCTCTACGAGCAGTACTTC. It specifies CASSLLGGLYEQYF. The V and J genes are TRBV27 and TRBJ2-7; weak D call: TRBD2 (6 bases). This CDR3 comprises 14 residues. Germline assignment: CDR1 MNHEY and CDR2 SMNVEV (reference sequence). The V end lost 1 base, the J end lost 3 bases, and 10 bases lay between the germline ends.

With regard to this clone: Other DNA sequences in this sample translate to the same CDR3. The J gene is TRBJ2-2, the V gene TRBV28; D ambiguous. CDR3 length equals 17 residues. The germline V gene encodes CDR1 MDHEN and CDR2 SYDVKM. V dropped 9 bases and J dropped 3 bases, with 23 bases sitting between them. CDR3 loop: CASSKTEMGPDTGELFF. The CDR3, as DNA: TGTGCCAGTAGTAAAACCGAAATGGGCCCAGACACCGGGGAGCTGTTTTTT.

The chain couples TRBV12-3 or TRBV12-4 to TRBJ2-4, with 9 bases fitting TRBD2. This CDR3 is built from 12 residues. Trimming at V came to 0 bases and at J to 15 bases, leaving 3 bases not matched to a gene. The CDR3 DNA follows: TGTGCCAGCAGTTTAGCTGCTAGCGGGACGTACTTC. Protein sequence: CASSLAASGTYF.

The gene calls are TRBV19 and TRBJ1-2, with 7 positions matching TRBD1. The CDR3 is 16 residues long. Germline CDR1 LNHDA, CDR2 SQIVND (reference sequence). The V and J ends lost 0 bases and 7 bases, in that order; junction bases with no gene match: 11. Written as DNA, the CDR3 is TGTGCCAGTAGTATAGATCTGCGAGGGACAGCCTCTGGCTACACCTTC. This encodes CASSIDLRGTASGYTF. The full variable domain, rest sourced from reference TRBV19 and TRBJ1-2, is DGGITQSPKYLFRKEGQNVTLSCEQNLNHDAMYWYRQDPGQGLRLIYYSQIVNDFQKGDIAEGYSVSREKKESFPLTVTSAQKNPTAFYLCASSIDLRGTASGYTFGSGTRLTVV.

This clone has a single count. The chain combines TRBV7-7 with TRBJ2-2; 8 bases agree with TRBD2. The germline V gene has CDR1 SSHAT and CDR2 FNYEAQ (reference sequence). V was clipped by 1 base and J by 1 base; unmatched bases: 2. This CDR3 is 16 amino acids long. CDR3 residues: CASSLGSGGNTGELFF. CDR3 coding DNA: TGTGCCAGCAGCTTAGGAAGCGGGGGGAACACCGGGGAGCTGTTTTTT.

The genes are TRBV7-9 and TRBJ1-1, with a possible D match to TRBD1 (6 bases). Germline V gives CDR1 SEHNR, CDR2 FQNEAQ (reference sequence). This CDR3 has 15 residues. Trimming shortened V by 2 bases and J by 1 base, and 11 bases separated the two germline ends. The CDR3 DNA reads as TGTGCCAGCAGCTTAAGTCTGGGGGCGAACACTGAAGCTTTCTTT. Translated: CASSLSLGANTEAFF.

The rearrangement joins TRBV6-5 to TRBJ2-5, with TRBD1 identical over 10 bases. The V and J ends lost 6 bases and 4 bases, in that order; junction bases with no gene match: 5. Germline CDR1 and CDR2: MNHEY and SVGAGI. This CDR3 contains 14 residues. The CDR3 loop is CASRGQGLLETQYF. The CDR3 coding sequence is TGTGCCAGCAGGGGACAGGGGCTATTAGAGACCCAGTACTTC.

This chain connects TRBV15 to TRBJ1-1; TRBD1 matches 10 bases. The CDR3 spans 17 residues. CDR1 is LNHNV, CDR2 YYDKDF, per germline (reference sequence). The V and J ends lost 6 bases and 0 bases, in that order; junction bases with no gene match: 10. The CDR3 spells CATSSDRGGRMNTEAFF. Here the CDR3 DNA reads TGTGCCACCAGTTCGGACAGGGGGGGAAGGATGAACACTGAAGCTTTCTTT.

The chain uses TRBV28 and TRBJ2-1; 9 nucleotides line up with TRBD2. With V trimmed by 5 bases and J by 4 bases, 6 bases remained unmatched. The CDR3 is 15 residues long. Per the germline V gene, CDR1 is MDHEN and CDR2 is SYDVKM. The CDR3 is CASSAAGGGYNEQFF. The CDR3 region has the DNA TGTGCCAGCAGTGCAGCGGGGGGAGGGTACAATGAGCAGTTCTTC.

This chain joins TRBV19 and TRBJ1-2; D gene uncertain. CDR3 length equals 13 residues. CDR1 is LNHDA and CDR2 is SQIVND in the germline V gene (reference sequence). V lost 5 bases, J lost 4 bases, and 11 bases lay in between. CDR3 amino acids: CASSLGGSYGYTF. The CDR3 coding sequence is TGTGCCAGTAGTCTCGGCGGGAGCTATGGCTACACCTTC.

V is TRBV27 and J is TRBJ1-3; TRBD1 might be the D (5 bases). The CDR3 contains 14 residues. V dropped 6 bases and J dropped 0 bases, with 9 bases sitting between them. Germline V CDR1 and CDR2: MNHEY, SMNVEV (reference sequence). CDR3 coding DNA: TGTGCCAGCAGGGACATCAACTCTGGAAACACCATATATTTT. It translates to CASRDINSGNTIYF.

This clone was observed a single time. In DNA, the CDR3 is TGTGCCAGCAGCCTGGGCCCGAATGAGCAGTTCTTC. This codes for CASSLGPNEQFF. The V and J genes are TRBV3-1 (or the pseudogene TRBV3-2) and TRBJ2-1; unclear D gene. The CDR3 totals 12 residues. Trimming took off 4 bases at V and 7 bases at J, with 8 bases between the two ends. Germline V gene data show CDR1 as LGHDT and CDR2 as YNNKEL (reference sequence).

The V call is TRBV5-5, the J call TRBJ1-2, with 8 nucleotides matching TRBD1. This CDR3 has 15 amino acids. The V segment lost 1 base and the J segment 4 bases; nucleotides outside the gene matches: 6. Germline V gives CDR1 SGHKS, CDR2 YYEKEE (reference sequence). This CDR3 reads CASSLLTGAGYGYTF. In nucleotides, the CDR3 is TGTGCCAGCAGCTTGTTGACAGGGGCGGGCTATGGCTACACCTTC.

The chain employs TRBV5-6 and TRBJ2-1; 9 positions agree with TRBD2. CDR1 is SGHDT and CDR2 is YYEEEE in the germline V gene. The CDR3 sequence is 16 residues long. Trimming cost V 3 bases and J 4 bases; bases outside gene matches: 8. CDR3 region: CASSSSTSGLYNEQFF. The CDR3 region has the DNA TGTGCCAGCAGCTCCTCGACTAGCGGACTTTACAATGAGCAGTTCTTC. The complete variable domain, with remaining parts taken from reference TRBV5-6 and TRBJ2-1, reads DAGVTQSPTHLIKTRGQQVTLRCSPKSGHDTVSWYQQALGQGPQFIFQYYEEEERQRGNFPDRFSGHQFPNYSSELNVNALLLGDSALYLCASSSSTSGLYNEQFFGPGTRLTVL.

The table lists this clone with a count of one. This chain uses TRBV9 with TRBJ2-7, with D perhaps TRBD1 (6 bases). This CDR3 has 14 amino acids. V dropped 1 base and J dropped 2 bases, with 10 bases sitting between them. The germline gives CDR1 SGDLS, CDR2 YYNGEE. DNA of the CDR3: TGTGCCAGCAGCGTACAGCCAGGGGCCTACGAGCAGTACTTC. It encodes CASSVQPGAYEQYF.

This chain uses TRBV6-1 with TRBJ2-7, with 8 bases matching TRBD2. This CDR3 is 18 amino acids long. Germline CDR1 and CDR2: MNHNS and SASEGT. Trimming removed 0 bases from V and 3 bases from J; junction bases left unmatched: 13. The CDR3 spells CASSEARGYVGGGYEQYF. In nucleotides, the CDR3 is TGTGCCAGCAGTGAAGCGCGGGGGTATGTCGGGGGGGGCTACGAGCAGTACTTC.

The chain combines TRBV6-5 with TRBJ1-2, with 7 bases identical to TRBD1. The CDR3 covers 15 residues. V lost 1 base to trimming and J lost 0 bases; unmatched junction nucleotides: 2. Germline V gene lookup returns CDR1 MNHEY and CDR2 SVGAGI. The chain's CDR3 is CASSYFQGANYGYTF. CDR3 coding DNA: TGTGCCAGCAGTTACTTCCAGGGGGCTAACTATGGCTACACCTTC.

This clone was seen more than once but under ten times. This sample also contains other DNA sequences that code for the same CDR3. The chain has TRBV6-5 and TRBJ2-7, with no clear D. V lost 3 bases and J 0 bases, leaving 6 bases between the germline ends. Germline V CDR1 and CDR2: MNHEY, SVGAGI. CDR3 size: 13 residues. The CDR3 DNA sequence: TGTGCCAGCAGTTATCCGGGCTCCTACGAGCAGTACTTC. Amino acid sequence: CASSYPGSYEQYF.

This sequence joins TRBV7-9 and TRBJ2-1; D uncertain. The CDR3 runs to 18 residues. Deletions cut 1 base from V and 2 bases from J, with 18 bases between. CDR1 is SEHNR and CDR2 is FQNEAQ in the germline V gene (reference sequence). CDR3 residues: CASSLVILRQPPYNEQFF. CDR3 coding DNA: TGTGCCAGCAGCTTAGTAATTCTGCGTCAACCTCCCTACAATGAGCAGTTCTTC.

This clone was observed at least ten times. This chain joins TRBV6-5 and TRBJ2-7; 9 bases match TRBD2. This CDR3 contains 15 residues. The J segment lost 4 bases and the V segment lost 7 bases, leaving 11 bases of the junction unmatched. From germline, CDR1 is MNHEY and CDR2 SVGAGI. The CDR3 loop is CASTTPGLAWYEQYF. In DNA, the CDR3 is TGTGCCAGCACCACACCGGGACTAGCTTGGTACGAGCAGTACTTC.

The chain recombines TRBV27 with TRBJ1-5; D not certain. There are 15 residues in the CDR3. Looked up from germline, CDR1 is MNHEY and CDR2 is SMNVEV (reference sequence). Trimming left V 4 bases short and J 4 bases short, with 14 bases between. DNA for the CDR3: TGTGCCAGCAGTTCACGGTACCAACCGAATCAGCCCCAGCATTTT. This translates into CASSSRYQPNQPQHF.

The chain joins TRBV11-1 to TRBJ1-6; D is undetermined. The germline V and J ends were trimmed by 2 bases and 10 bases, with 12 bases remaining between them. The CDR3 covers 14 residues. Per the germline V gene, CDR1 is SGHAT and CDR2 is FQDESV (reference sequence). The CDR3 DNA reads as TGTGCCAGCAGCTTATCCGTACGAGAATCACCCCTCCACTTT. It yields the protein CASSLSVRESPLHF.